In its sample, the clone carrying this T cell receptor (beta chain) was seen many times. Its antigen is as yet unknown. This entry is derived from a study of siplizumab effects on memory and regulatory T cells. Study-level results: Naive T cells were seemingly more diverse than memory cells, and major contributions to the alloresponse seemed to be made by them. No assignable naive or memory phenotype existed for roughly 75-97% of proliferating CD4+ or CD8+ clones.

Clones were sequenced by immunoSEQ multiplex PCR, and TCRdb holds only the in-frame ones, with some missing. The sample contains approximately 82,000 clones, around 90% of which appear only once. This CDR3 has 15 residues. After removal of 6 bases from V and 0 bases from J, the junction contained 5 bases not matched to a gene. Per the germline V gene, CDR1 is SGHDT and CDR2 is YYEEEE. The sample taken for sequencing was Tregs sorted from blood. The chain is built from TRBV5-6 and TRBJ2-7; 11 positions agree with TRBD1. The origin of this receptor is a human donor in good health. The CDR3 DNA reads TGTGCCAGCACCCGGACAGGGGGCTCCTCCTACGAGCAGTACTTC. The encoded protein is CASTRTGGSSYEQYF.